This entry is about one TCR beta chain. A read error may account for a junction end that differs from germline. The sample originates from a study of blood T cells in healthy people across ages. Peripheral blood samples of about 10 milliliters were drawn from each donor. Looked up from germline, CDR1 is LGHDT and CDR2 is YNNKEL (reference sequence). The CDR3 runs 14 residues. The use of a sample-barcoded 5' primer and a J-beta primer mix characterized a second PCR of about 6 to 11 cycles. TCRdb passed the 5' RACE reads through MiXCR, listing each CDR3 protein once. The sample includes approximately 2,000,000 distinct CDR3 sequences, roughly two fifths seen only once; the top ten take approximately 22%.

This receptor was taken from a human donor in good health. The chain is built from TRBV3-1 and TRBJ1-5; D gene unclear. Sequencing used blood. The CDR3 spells CANSQDVTNQPQHF. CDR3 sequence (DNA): TGTGCCAACAGCCAAGATGTTACCAATCAGCCCCAGCATTTT.